A selection of T cell receptor beta chains follows, all from one sample in a study of shared clonotypes between healthy human individuals. TCRdb keeps only in-frame clones here, not all; method: immunoSEQ multiplex PCR. The sample consists of 2,100,000 or so clones, approximately 95% of them appearing once. Sequenced material: naive CD4+ T cells sorted from blood. These TCRs come from a man aged 18 to 30 in good health. The CDR3 runs from the conserved cysteine through the conserved F or W. Fields, in order: V gene, J gene, clone size, D gene, CDR3 DNA, CDR3 protein. A D gene is named only where the DNA matches it firmly. Clone size, where shown, is once, few, many, or a class for clones that have expanded.

V: TRBV19
J: TRBJ2-7
size: .
D: .
DNA: TGTGCCAGTAGTCCAGGGACTCACGAGCAGTACTTC
CDR3: CASSPGTHEQYF

V: TRBV6-5
J: TRBJ2-5
size: .
D: .
DNA: TGTGCCAGCAGTTACTCGACGCCAGTCCAAGAGACCCAGTACTTC
CDR3: CASSYSTPVQETQYF

V: TRBV30
J: TRBJ1-5
size: .
D: .
DNA: TGTGCCTGGAGGGGAACGGCCGTCTCAGGGCCCCAGCATTTT
CDR3: CAWRGTAVSGPQHF

V: TRBV5-5
J: TRBJ1-3
size: .
D: .
DNA: TGTGCCAGCAGCTTGGTCGGAAACACCATATATTTT
CDR3: CASSLVGNTIYF

V: TRBV5-1
J: TRBJ1-1
size: .
D: .
DNA: TGCGCCAGCAGCTCGGCAGAGAACACTGAAGCTTTCTTT
CDR3: CASSSAENTEAFF

V: TRBV7-2
J: TRBJ2-5
size: .
D: TRBD2
DNA: TGTGCCAGCAGCTCCGGACTAGAGGTGACCCAGTACTTC
CDR3: CASSSGLEVTQYF

V: TRBV6-5
J: TRBJ2-3
size: .
D: TRBD2
DNA: TGTGCCAGCAGTGCACTAGCGAACGCAGATACGCAGTATTTT
CDR3: CASSALANADTQYF

V: TRBV5-4
J: TRBJ1-6
size: .
D: TRBD1
DNA: TGTGCCAGCAGCCTCCGGACAGGTCCCACCTCACCCCTCCACTTT
CDR3: CASSLRTGPTSPLHF

V: TRBV4-1
J: TRBJ1-5
size: .
D: TRBD1
DNA: TGCGCCAGCAGCCACTCTAGACAGGGGAAGGATCAGCCCCAGCATTTT
CDR3: CASSHSRQGKDQPQHF

V: TRBV4-1
J: TRBJ1-5
size: .
D: TRBD1
DNA: TGCGCCAGCAGCCAACGGAGGGGCAGGGGGGTTATGGGCAATCAGCCCCAGCATTTT
CDR3: CASSQRRGRGVMGNQPQHF

V: TRBV4-3
J: TRBJ1-6
size: .
D: .
DNA: TGCGCCAGCAGCCAAGCTCAGAGCTCCTATAATCCACCCCTCCACTTT
CDR3: CASSQAQSSYNPPLHF

V: TRBV5-6
J: TRBJ2-3
size: .
D: TRBD1
DNA: TGTGCCAGCAGCGGGGGACAGGGCCGGGGAGCAGATACGCAGTATTTT
CDR3: CASSGGQGRGADTQYF

V: TRBV6-5
J: TRBJ2-1
size: .
D: .
DNA: TGTGCCAGCAGCCGGGGCCTCGGTAGTAATGAGCAGTTCTTC
CDR3: CASSRGLGSNEQFF

V: TRBV7-2
J: TRBJ1-2
size: .
D: .
DNA: TGTGCCAGCAGCTTAGGAACAGCTAACTATGGCTACACCTTC
CDR3: CASSLGTANYGYTF

V: TRBV7-2
J: TRBJ1-2
size: .
D: .
DNA: TGTGCCAGCAGCCCGCGGGCCTTTGACTATGGCTACACCTTC
CDR3: CASSPRAFDYGYTF

V: TRBV5-6
J: TRBJ2-1
size: .
D: .
DNA: TGTGCCAGCAGCTTGAGGTCTAGCCTACTCTCCTACAATGAGCAGTTCTTC
CDR3: CASSLRSSLLSYNEQFF

V: TRBV10-3
J: TRBJ2-7
size: few
D: .
DNA: TGTGCCATCAGTGAGTCGGTTCAAGCGGTCGAGCAGTACTTC
CDR3: CAISESVQAVEQYF

V: TRBV28
J: TRBJ2-7
size: once
D: TRBD2
DNA: TGTGCCAGCAGGCCCACTAGCGGGGGACCCTACGAGCAGTACTTC
CDR3: CASRPTSGGPYEQYF

V: TRBV5-6
J: TRBJ1-2
size: .
D: TRBD1
DNA: TGTGCCAGCAGCTTAGGACAGGTCTATGGCTACACCTTC
CDR3: CASSLGQVYGYTF

V: TRBV7-9
J: TRBJ2-2
size: .
D: TRBD2
DNA: TGTGCCAGCAGCATGGGACTAGCGGGCACCGGGGAGCTGTTTTTT
CDR3: CASSMGLAGTGELFF

V: TRBV18
J: TRBJ2-7
size: .
D: .
DNA: TGTGCCAGCTCACCCGTACAGGGATCCTACGAGCAGTACTTC
CDR3: CASSPVQGSYEQYF

V: TRBV15
J: TRBJ2-6
size: .
D: .
DNA: TGTGCCACCAGCATCGGCAGAGCCTCTGGGGCCAACGTCCTGACTTTC
CDR3: CATSIGRASGANVLTF

V: TRBV30
J: TRBJ1-5
size: .
D: .
DNA: TGTGCCTGGAGTGTGGGGGGGAGGAATCAGCCCCAGCATTTT
CDR3: CAWSVGGRNQPQHF

V: TRBV7-9
J: TRBJ2-5
size: .
D: .
DNA: TGTGCCAGCAGCTTAGGTGGCGGCGCAGAGACCCAGTACTTC
CDR3: CASSLGGGAETQYF

V: TRBV11-1
J: TRBJ2-5
size: .
D: .
DNA: TGTGCCAGCAGCTTAGATGGGTCAGACCAAGAGACCCAGTACTTC
CDR3: CASSLDGSDQETQYF

V: TRBV4-1
J: TRBJ1-3
size: .
D: .
DNA: TGCGCCAGCAGCCAAGGAAGGGAGAGCTCTGGAAACACCATATATTTT
CDR3: CASSQGRESSGNTIYF

V: TRBV27
J: TRBJ2-7
size: .
D: .
DNA: TGTGCCAGCAGCCCGGGCAGCGAGCAGTACTTC
CDR3: CASSPGSEQYF

V: TRBV5-1
J: TRBJ2-7
size: .
D: TRBD2
DNA: TGCGCCAGCAGCTCAGCGGGAGGGCCCCACGAGCAGTACTTC
CDR3: CASSSAGGPHEQYF

V: TRBV9
J: TRBJ2-2
size: .
D: .
DNA: TGTGCCAGCAGCGTAGTAGCGGAGAACACCGGGGAGCTGTTTTTT
CDR3: CASSVVAENTGELFF

V: TRBV10-3
J: TRBJ1-5
size: .
D: .
DNA: TGTGCCATCAGTGGGGGGGTCGGCCAGCCCCAGCATTTT
CDR3: CAISGGVGQPQHF

V: TRBV5-1
J: TRBJ2-5
size: once
D: .
DNA: TGCGCCAGCAGCTTGGAAGGACGGGAAGAGACCCAGTACTTC
CDR3: CASSLEGREETQYF

V: TRBV9
J: TRBJ2-2
size: once
D: TRBD1
DNA: TGTGCCAGCAGCGTATCCTCGGGACAGGATAACACCGGGGAGCTGTTTTTT
CDR3: CASSVSSGQDNTGELFF

V: TRBV6-5
J: TRBJ1-5
size: .
D: .
DNA: TGTGCCAGCAGTAGCGGACGCAATCAGCCCCAGCATTTT
CDR3: CASSSGRNQPQHF

V: TRBV10-3
J: TRBJ2-5
size: .
D: .
DNA: TGTGCCATCAGCGGGGAGCGGGAGACCCAGTACTTC
CDR3: CAISGERETQYF

V: TRBV5-4
J: TRBJ1-1
size: .
D: .
DNA: TGTGCCAGCAGCTTGGCCAGTCAGACAGGAAACACTGAAGCTTTCTTT
CDR3: CASSLASQTGNTEAFF

V: TRBV12-5
J: TRBJ2-7
size: .
D: .
DNA: TGTGCTAGTGGCCGTGGAGGGGGAAATGGCTACGAGCAGTACTTC
CDR3: CASGRGGGNGYEQYF

V: TRBV6-1
J: TRBJ2-7
size: .
D: TRBD1
DNA: TGTGCCAGCAGTGATCGGACAGGCCGCTACGAGCAGTACTTC
CDR3: CASSDRTGRYEQYF

V: TRBV29-1
J: TRBJ2-1
size: .
D: .
DNA: TGCAGCGTGAGTAGCGGATCAAGCTCCTACAATGAGCAGTTCTTC
CDR3: CSVSSGSSSYNEQFF

V: TRBV18
J: TRBJ1-1
size: .
D: TRBD1
DNA: TGTGCCAGCTCCCCCGGACAGGGGGTCACTGAAGCTTTCTTT
CDR3: CASSPGQGVTEAFF

V: TRBV7-9
J: TRBJ1-4
size: .
D: .
DNA: TGTGCCAGCAGCTTAGCCCCCTCATCAACTAATGAAAAACTGTTTTTT
CDR3: CASSLAPSSTNEKLFF